A single sample is the source of the 11 T cell receptor beta chains below, sequenced in a study of breast tumors, draining lymph nodes, adjacent tissues. From the multiplex PCR reads, TCRdb called clonotypes with MiXCR, one entry per CDR3 protein. The top ten clones hold more than 3.5% of a sample with 160,000 or so distinct CDR3 sequences, about 33% of them seen once. Axillary draining lymph nodes of breast cancer patients supplied the node samples. The sample consisted of axillary lymph node tissue. All receptors derive from a female donor with breast cancer. Some clones in this sample may be carry-over from other donors' samples.

The table lists this clonotype with a few counts. This could be a read error, since a much larger clone is one nucleotide away. The chain's CDR3 is CASSLRFAGTEIVQFGNTIYF. The CDR3 region has the DNA TGTGCCAGCAGCCTCCGATTCGCCGGGACAGAAATAGTCCAGTTTGGAAACACCATATATTTT. The rearrangement links TRBV5-7 to TRBJ1-3; TRBD1 matches at 7 bases. TRBV5-7 is sorted into the ORF group, with uncertain function. This CDR3 region has 21 residues. V shed 4 bases and J 3 bases; nucleotides not matched to a gene: 25.

The gene calls are TRBV20-1 and TRBJ1-3; a possible D gene is TRBD1 (5 bases). V dropped 3 bases and J dropped 3 bases, with 9 bases sitting between them. Germline V lookup: CDR1 DFQATT, CDR2 SNEGSKA (reference sequence). CDR3 length equals 13 residues. The CDR3 is CSASWGDGNTIYF. Here the CDR3 DNA reads TGCAGTGCTAGTTGGGGGGATGGAAACACCATATATTTT.

A word on this clonotype: The missing conserved phenylalanine or tryptophan at the end of this CDR3 makes a read error likely. The DNA is left out, because the CDR3 cannot be placed on it with certainty; the CDR3 is given as TCRdb lists it. This chain joins TRBV10-3 and TRBJ1-6. The CDR3 spans 13 residues, counting both ends. Per the germline V gene, CDR1 is ENHRY and CDR2 is SYGVKD. The chain's CDR3 is CAISESKNSPLHS.

The V call is TRBV7-9, the J call TRBJ2-1; 11 bases align to TRBD2. The length of the CDR3 is 17 residues. V dropped 5 bases and J dropped 11; count of bases not matched to a gene: 17. The germline CDR1 and CDR2 sequences are SEHNR and FQNEAQ (reference sequence). CDR3 nucleotide sequence: TGTGCCAGCAGCATTCATAGCGGGAGGGCGCTCTACAGTCAGCAGTTCTTC. As protein: CASSIHSGRALYSQQFF.

This clonotype occurred a few times. The CDR3, as DNA: TGCGCCAGCAGCTTGTATGCCGGCTCGAACACTGAAGCTTTCTTT. This gives the protein CASSLYAGSNTEAFF. The V and J genes are TRBV5-1 and TRBJ1-1; D is unclear. This CDR3 region has 15 residues. Trimming removed 1 base at V and 1 base at J, with 11 bases between. Per germline, CDR1 SGHRS and CDR2 YFSETQ. The full variable domain, with the rest looked up from reference TRBV5-1 and TRBJ1-1, is KAGVTQTPRYLIKTRGQQVTLSCSPISGHRSVSWYQQTPGQGLQFLFEYFSETQRNKGNFPGRFSGRQFSNSRSEMNVSTLELGDSALYLCASSLYAGSNTEAFFGQGTRLTVV.

About this clonotype itself: This clone may be a read error of a much larger clone one base away. The chain is built from TRBV9 and TRBJ2-1; D uncertain. The CDR3 length is 15 residues. Germline-derived CDR1 and CDR2 are SGDLS and YYNGEE. The CDR3 reads CASSVGASFGNEPFF. The CDR3 bases are TGTGCCAGCAGCGTTGGTGCTTCCTTTGGAAATGAGCCGTTCTTC.

The chain joins TRBV7-3 to TRBJ2-3, with 9 bases matching TRBD1. V trimming: 4 bases; J trimming: 3 bases; junction bases outside the gene matches: 14. The V gene's germline CDR1 is SGHTA and CDR2 FQGTGA. The CDR3 is made up of 18 amino acids. As DNA, the CDR3 is TGTGCCAGCAGCTCAAAGGGACAGGGTTTTGGGGCGACAGATACGCAGTATTTT. It yields the protein CASSSKGQGFGATDTQYF.

Comments on this clonotype: A much more abundant neighbour one base away suggests this may be a read error. The chain carries TRBV28 and TRBJ2-7, with 8 bases fitting TRBD2. This CDR3 has 14 residues. Germline-derived CDR1 and CDR2 are MDHEN and SYDVKM. V shed 2 bases, J shed 5 bases, and the junction held 5 bases outside the gene matches. In DNA form, the CDR3 reads TGTGCCAGCAGTTTAGGGCGGGGGGAGGACGAGCAGTACTTC. Its translation is CASSLGRGEDEQYF.

This clonotype occurred many times. The rearrangement joins TRBV12-3 or TRBV12-4 to TRBJ1-2; D is perhaps TRBD1 (5 bases). Trimming pared 5 bases from V and 2 bases from J, leaving 12 bases between. CDR3 length: 14 amino acids. DNA for the CDR3: TGTGCCAGCAGTCCACTGGGGGTGAACTATGGCTACACCTTC. Translating gives CASSPLGVNYGYTF.

This clonotype was counted many times. V is TRBV2 and J is TRBJ1-3; D is undetermined. V lost 5 bases, J lost 0 bases, and 11 bases lay in between. The CDR3 is 15 residues long. Germline V gives CDR1 SNHLY, CDR2 FYNNEI. CDR3 sequence reads: CASSKSANSGNTIYF. For the CDR3, the DNA is TGTGCCAGCAGTAAATCTGCCAACTCTGGAAACACCATATATTTT.

Worth noting for this clonotype: A read error may produce the germline difference seen at one junction end. This chain connects TRBV12-3 or TRBV12-4 to TRBJ2-1, with 12 bases that match TRBD1. There are 15 residues in the CDR3. CDR3 in amino acids: CASSFAGTGGAKRIF. CDR3 nucleotide sequence: TGTGCCAGCAGTTTCGCCGGGACAGGGGGCGCGAAGAGGATCTTC.